These T cell receptor beta chains were read from a single sample in a study of CXCR3-negative and CXCR3-positive naive CD8 T cells. For each CDR3 protein, TCRdb gives one entry from its re-call of the 5' RACE reads, without DNA. The sample totals around 130,000 distinct CDR3 sequences. Sequenced input: naive CXCR3+ CD8+ T cells from blood. Receptor source: a human donor in good health. Some clones in this sample may be carry-over from other donors' samples. CDR3s include the opening cysteine and the closing phenylalanine or tryptophan.

CDR3	V	J	length
CATGADRTYNEQFF	TRBV15	TRBJ2-1	14
CSVEGLAGVMYQETQYF	TRBV29-1	TRBJ2-5	17
CSVRGAGESSYEQYF	TRBV29-1	TRBJ2-7	15
CAISELQGLGDEQYF	TRBV10-3	TRBJ2-7	15
CSAPGDNTDTQYF	TRBV29-1	TRBJ2-3	13
CASSELDSAYEQYF	TRBV6-1	TRBJ2-7	14
CSAYTPGQAMNTEAFF	TRBV20-1	TRBJ1-1	16
CASSLSRRVPYEQYF	TRBV27	TRBJ2-7	15
CASGLKGTSSGNTIYF	TRBV9	TRBJ1-3	16
CASSLGSGNTIYF	TRBV28	TRBJ1-3	13
CSAGGQETTGELFF	TRBV29-1	TRBJ2-2	14
CASSPRTRKSYEQYF	TRBV6-2/TRBV6-3	TRBJ2-7	15
CASNPSVSYNEQFF	TRBV4-2	TRBJ2-1	14
CASSKTGTGVSYEQYF	TRBV21-1	TRBJ2-7	16
CSASRDGYNEQFF	TRBV20-1	TRBJ2-1	13
CASSQTVGVGLEQFF	TRBV4-2	TRBJ2-1	15
CSVDGAVTYNEQFF	TRBV29-1	TRBJ2-1	14
CASSDPSNTEAFF	TRBV10-2	TRBJ1-1	13
CASSSDYTDTQYF	TRBV7-9	TRBJ2-3	13
CASILSVGNIYEQYF	TRBV28	TRBJ2-7	15
CASSPQLAGYQETQYF	TRBV12-3/TRBV12-4	TRBJ2-5	16
CASSLVPPTSGGSNEQFF	TRBV5-1	TRBJ2-1	18
CASWGQAPETQYF	TRBV7-9	TRBJ2-5	13
CASRSRQGNQPQHF	TRBV2	TRBJ1-5	14
CASSWRTGSYEQYF	TRBV27	TRBJ2-7	14
CASTTSRGLNTEAFF	TRBV6-2/TRBV6-3	TRBJ1-1	15
CASSPSGETQYF	TRBV7-2	TRBJ2-5	12
CASSWGLADYNEQFF	TRBV5-1	TRBJ2-1	15
CASSFYGGVRYTF	TRBV5-6	TRBJ1-2	13
CASSHLLSDQPQHF	TRBV4-1	TRBJ1-5	14
CANSLAREQETQYF	TRBV7-8	TRBJ2-5	14
CASTSWASYNEQFF	TRBV12-3/TRBV12-4	TRBJ2-1	14
CASSQDTKRRGSGELFF	TRBV4-3	TRBJ2-2	17
CASSLARERGKFF	TRBV12-3/TRBV12-4	TRBJ2-1	13
CASSPGQGFGYTF	TRBV9	TRBJ1-2	13
CASSDGGRGGTDTQYF	TRBV2	TRBJ2-3	16
CASSETGSDYEQYF	TRBV5-4	TRBJ2-7	14
CASSLGHRLDEQYF	TRBV12-3/TRBV12-4	TRBJ2-7	14
CASGPGPAQYF	TRBV12-5	TRBJ2-3	11
CASSPTRDWSNYGYTF	TRBV12-3/TRBV12-4	TRBJ1-2	16
CSVVRDLSYEQYF	TRBV29-1	TRBJ2-7	13
CAISLLSRREGNEQFF	TRBV10-3	TRBJ2-1	16
CASRRDRGLDYEQYF	TRBV6-5	TRBJ2-7	15
CASSPRDRVYNEQFF	TRBV18	TRBJ2-1	15
CSVIRGFGYEQYF	TRBV29-1	TRBJ2-7	13
CASSLVGQGIDEQYF	TRBV5-1	TRBJ2-7	15
CASSPITGFTEAFF	TRBV14	TRBJ1-1	14
CASHPGGLDETQYF	TRBV3-1	TRBJ2-5	14
CASNEGLYDNSPLHF	TRBV6-2/TRBV6-3	TRBJ1-6	15
CASSPTAYEQYF	TRBV3-1	TRBJ2-7	12
CSARDPRRGGDTEAFF	TRBV20-1	TRBJ1-1	16
CASSSSGSPANEQFF	TRBV7-9	TRBJ2-1	15
CSARELVDTGELFF	TRBV20-1	TRBJ2-2	14